These 11 T cell receptor beta chains were sequenced from one sample in a study of T cells in localized non-small cell lung cancer. Measured with immunoSEQ multiplex PCR; TCRdb has only the in-frame clones, and not every one. The repertoire holds tens of thousands of clones, about 78% seen once, with roughly 21% in the top ten. This sample comprised PBMCs, obtained before any cancer treatment. The receptors originated from a man between 40 and 69 years old with stage II squamous cell lung carcinoma.

The chain couples TRBV28 to TRBJ1-2, with TRBD1 matching over 8 bases. This CDR3 contains 14 residues. The trim removed 9 bases at V and 4 bases at J, leaving 10 bases unmatched. In germline, CDR1 is MDHEN, CDR2 SYDVKM. The CDR3 reads CASLTWTGSYGYTF. CDR3 DNA sequence: TGTGCCAGTTTAACGTGGACAGGGTCCTATGGCTACACCTTC.

This chain connects TRBV10-3 to TRBJ1-5; D is undetermined. The V end was cut by 3 bases, the J end by 4 bases, with 10 bases between. The germline gives CDR1 ENHRY, CDR2 SYGVKD. This CDR3 has 14 residues. CDR3 protein: CAISESDPNQPQHF. The CDR3 region has the DNA TGTGCCATCAGTGAATCCGACCCGAATCAGCCCCAGCATTTT.

This clone was picked up a small number of times. The genes are TRBV27 and TRBJ1-1, with TRBD1 matching over 9 bases. V lost 5 bases to trimming and J lost 0 bases; unmatched junction nucleotides: 4. Germline V gene data show CDR1 as MNHEY and CDR2 as SMNVEV (reference sequence). The CDR3 runs to 15 residues. The DNA of the CDR3 is TGTGCCAGCAGTGACGGGACAGGGATGAACACTGAAGCTTTCTTT. The encoded protein is CASSDGTGMNTEAFF.

This clone has only one observation. J is TRBJ2-2 and V is TRBV4-3, with D perhaps matching TRBD1 (5 bases). Germline V gene lookup returns CDR1 LGHNA and CDR2 YSLEER. The CDR3 consists of 15 residues. Trimming took 1 base from V and 3 from J, leaving 9 bases between them. CDR3 nucleotides: TGCGCCAGCAGCCAAGCAGGGCGAGACACCGGGGAGCTGTTTTTT. This sequence encodes CASSQAGRDTGELFF.

Regarding this clone: One junction end does not reproduce the germline sequence, and a read error may be involved. The rearrangement uses TRBV7-7 and TRBJ2-1; D is possibly TRBD2 (5 bases). This CDR3 contains 15 residues. CDR1 and CDR2 (germline): SSHAT, FNYEAQ (reference sequence). The CDR3 DNA reads TGTGCTAGCAGCCTGCTAGGAGGCTCCTACAATGAGCAGTTCTTC. Translation gives CASSLLGGSYNEQFF.

The chain combines TRBV27 with TRBJ2-1; 13 positions agree with TRBD2. Looked up from germline, CDR1 is MNHEY and CDR2 is SMNVEV (reference sequence). V lost 1 base to trimming and J lost 7 bases; unmatched junction nucleotides: 1. The CDR3 spans 15 residues. The CDR3 reads CASSLLTSGGNEQFF. CDR3 nucleotides: TGTGCCAGCAGTTTATTGACTAGCGGGGGGAATGAGCAGTTCTTC.

The rearrangement joins TRBV27 to TRBJ2-3; TRBD2 is a possible D gene (5 bases). The CDR3 sequence is 14 residues long. The germline CDR1 and CDR2 sequences are MNHEY and SMNVEV (reference sequence). The V end was cut by 6 bases, the J end by 5 bases, with 15 bases between. For the CDR3, the DNA is TGTGCCAGCAGACAATTACCGGGATTAGATACGCAGTATTTT. Protein product: CASRQLPGLDTQYF.

The chain recombines TRBV4-3 with TRBJ2-2, with D hard to call. The V and J ends lost 0 bases and 0 bases respectively, with 11 bases between them. Germline loops: CDR1 LGHNA, CDR2 YSLEER. This CDR3 has 17 residues. The CDR3 sequence is CASSQDAVSSNTGELFF. CDR3 nucleotide sequence: TGCGCCAGCAGCCAAGATGCAGTGTCTTCGAACACCGGGGAGCTGTTTTTT.

This clone was seen only once. The J gene is TRBJ1-1, the V gene TRBV11-3; TRBD1 agrees at 8 bases. With V trimmed by 1 base and J by 4 bases, 5 bases remained unmatched. Germline CDR1 is SGHNT and CDR2 is YENEEA. This CDR3 has 15 residues. In DNA, the CDR3 is TGTGCCAGCAGCTTAGGCAGGGGGCGGAGCACTGAAGCTTTCTTT. Its protein is CASSLGRGRSTEAFF.

This chain connects TRBV29-1 to TRBJ2-7, with 12 bases identical to TRBD2. The germline CDR1 and CDR2 sequences are SQVTM and ANQGSEA. J gave up 2 bases and V 7 bases, and 6 bases lay outside the gene matches. CDR3 length: 14 amino acids. CDR3 nucleotides: TGCAGCGCCATGACTAGCGGGGGCACCTACGAGCAGTACTTC. This translates into CSAMTSGGTYEQYF.

V is TRBV19 and J is TRBJ1-1; D gene ambiguous. CDR1 is LNHDA and CDR2 is SQIVND in the germline V gene (reference sequence). This CDR3 is 13 amino acids long. V was clipped by 4 bases and J by 3 bases, with 9 bases between them. The CDR3 DNA reads TGTGCCAGTAGTACACCCCCCCACACTGAAGCTTTCTTT. As protein: CASSTPPHTEAFF.